These 19 T cell receptor beta chains originate from one sample sequenced in a study of beta chain features in type 1 diabetes (dated by TCRdb to 2016 to 2019). Libraries were prepared through the immunoSEQ multiplex PCR assay. The entire isolated RNA was reverse transcribed using the High Capacity cDNA Reverse Transcription Kit, and thus expressed TCRB transcripts were sequenced. What TCRdb holds here is the immuneACCESS table cut down to in-frame rearrangements. Part of the clones is not present; checked against another copy, under half of the missing clones reflect an unresolved V gene, and the others are unexplained. The sample has roughly 140,000 clones on record, roughly 10% of them singletons. Jointly, the top ten make up 2% to 2.5% of the sample. The sequenced material came from central memory CD4+ T cells from blood. These receptors were obtained from a man aged 18-30 years in good health.

This clone turned up a few times. An end of the junction does not agree with germline; a read error may underlie this. This chain joins TRBV5-4 and TRBJ2-7; tentative D call: TRBD2 (6 bases). The CDR3 is 15 amino acids. Germline V CDR1 and CDR2: SGHNT, YYREEE (reference sequence). Written as DNA, the CDR3 is TGCGCCAGCAGCCAGACTAGTAAGAGCTCCTACGAGCAGTACTTC. Translated, it gives CASSQTSKSSYEQYF. The complete variable domain, with remaining parts taken from reference TRBV5-4 and TRBJ2-7, reads ETGVTQSPTHLIKTRGQQVTLRCSSQSGHNTVSWYQQALGQGPQFIFQYYREEENGRGNFPPRFSGLQFPNYSSELNVNALELDDSALYLCASSQTSKSSYEQYFGPGTRLTVT.

The rearrangement joins TRBV5-1 to TRBJ1-5; a possible D gene is TRBD1 (5 bases). V gave up 2 bases and J gave up 2 bases, with 8 bases separating them. Germline V gives CDR1 SGHRS, CDR2 YFSETQ. The CDR3 loop spans 14 amino acids. The CDR3 region is CASSLGGGNQPQHF. The CDR3 nucleotides read TGCGCCAGCAGCTTAGGAGGGGGCAATCAGCCCCAGCATTTT.

The rearrangement joins TRBV18 to TRBJ2-7, with unresolved D. CDR1 is KGHSH, CDR2 LQKENI, per germline. The CDR3 loop spans 13 amino acids. V was pared by 6 bases and J by 2 bases, with 11 bases between. CDR3 nucleotide sequence: TGTGCCAGCTCCCCCGACACTCCCTACGAGCAGTACTTC. Its protein product is CASSPDTPYEQYF.

The chain is built from TRBV28 and TRBJ2-2, with 8 bases identical to TRBD2. V trimming: 3 bases; J trimming: 7 bases; junction bases outside the gene matches: 7. The germline V gene has CDR1 MDHEN and CDR2 SYDVKM. The CDR3 extends over 15 amino acids. The CDR3 coding sequence is TGTGCCAGCAGTTTCGCTCAGCGGGGGATCGGGGAGCTGTTTTTT. This translates into CASSFAQRGIGELFF. The full variable domain, in which reference TRBV28 and TRBJ2-2 provide the parts outside the CDR3, is DVKVTQSSRYLVKRTGEKVFLECVQDMDHENMFWYRQDPGLGLRLIYFSYDVKMKEKGDIPEGYSVSREKKERFSLILESASTNQTSMYLCASSFAQRGIGELFFGEGSRLTVL.

The sample holds a few counts of this clone. The same CDR3 is also encoded by other DNA sequences in this sample. The gene calls are TRBV27 and TRBJ2-7; TRBD1 matches 9 bases. The CDR3 runs to 13 residues. V trimming: 6 bases; J trimming: 3 bases; junction bases outside the gene matches: 3. From germline, CDR1 is MNHEY and CDR2 SMNVEV (reference sequence). The DNA for the CDR3 is TGTGCCAGCAGCAACAGGGGGCGCTACGAGCAGTACTTC. It is translated as CASSNRGRYEQYF.

The chain is built from TRBV11-1 and TRBJ2-7; D call uncertain. The germline CDR1 and CDR2 sequences are SGHAT and FQDESV (reference sequence). This CDR3 has 14 amino acids. Between the trimmed V and J ends, which lost 2 bases and 3 bases, there was a span of 11 bases. DNA for the CDR3: TGTGCCAGCAGCTTAAATAAATATGGCTACGAGCAGTACTTC. Protein: CASSLNKYGYEQYF.

The J gene is TRBJ1-4, the V gene TRBV7-6, with D possibly being TRBD1 (6 bases). Germline V gene data show CDR1 as SGHVS and CDR2 as FNYEAQ. Trimming left V 2 bases short and J 8 bases short, with 18 bases between. The CDR3 spans 16 residues. The DNA of the CDR3 is TGTGCCAGCAGCTTAACGAGGACAGTCAAGGGGGAAAAACTGTTTTTT. This sequence encodes CASSLTRTVKGEKLFF.

A few counts support this clone. The rearrangement joins TRBV5-4 to TRBJ2-4; TRBD2 aligns across 10 bases. The germline CDR1 and CDR2 sequences are SGHNT and YYREEE (reference sequence). J gave up 4 bases and V 4 bases, and 8 bases lay outside the gene matches. This CDR3 is built from 16 residues. The CDR3 DNA is TGTGCCAGCAGCGTTAGCGGGAGGACCCGTAAAAACATTCAGTACTTC. Encoded protein: CASSVSGRTRKNIQYF. The full variable domain, completed using reference TRBV5-4 and TRBJ2-4, is ETGVTQSPTHLIKTRGQQVTLRCSSQSGHNTVSWYQQALGQGPQFIFQYYREEENGRGNFPPRFSGLQFPNYSSELNVNALELDDSALYLCASSVSGRTRKNIQYFGAGTRLSVL.

This clone occurred many times. The chain carries TRBV27 and TRBJ2-1; D gene uncertain. The CDR3 is 11 residues long. Trimming cost V 6 bases and J 2 bases, with 2 bases left between them. CDR1 is MNHEY and CDR2 is SMNVEV in the germline V gene (reference sequence). In DNA form, the CDR3 reads TGTGCCAGCAGCACCTACAATGAGCAGTTCTTC. Translated, it gives CASSTYNEQFF.

This clone has just a few counts. The CDR3 loop is CASSLSRGIDQPQHF. Written as DNA, the CDR3 is TGTGCCAGCAGCCTAAGTAGGGGCATCGATCAGCCCCAGCATTTT. The chain employs TRBV7-2 and TRBJ1-5, with D perhaps matching TRBD1 (5 bases). The CDR3 length is 15 residues. The V end lost 5 bases, the J end lost 5 bases, and 16 bases lay between the germline ends. CDR1 is SGHTA and CDR2 is FQGNSA in the germline V gene. Looking up the rest from reference TRBV7-2 and TRBJ1-5 gives the full variable domain: GAGVSQSPSNKVTEKGKDVELRCDPISGHTALYWYRQSLGQGLEFLIYFQGNSAPDKSGLPSDRFSAERTGGSVSTLTIQRTQQEDSAVYLCASSLSRGIDQPQHFGDGTRLSIL.

This clone has a count of ten or more. V usage is TRBV7-9 and J usage is TRBJ1-2; D is ambiguous. V was shortened by 1 base and J by 2 bases, with 11 bases between the two germline ends. Germline loops: CDR1 SEHNR, CDR2 FQNEAQ (reference sequence). This CDR3 spans 15 amino acids. CDR3 in amino acids: CASSLEVVLNYGYTF. The CDR3, as DNA: TGTGCCAGCAGCTTAGAAGTCGTACTGAACTATGGCTACACCTTC.

This clone has a handful of counts. The chain couples TRBV10-3 to TRBJ2-2; D remains ambiguous. V was pared by 6 bases and J by 1 base, with 12 bases between. The CDR3 is made up of 15 amino acids. Germline V gives CDR1 ENHRY, CDR2 SYGVKD. The CDR3 loop is CAISGLGLNTGELFF. The DNA for the CDR3 is TGTGCCATCAGCGGGTTGGGCCTGAACACCGGGGAGCTGTTTTTT.

V and J are TRBV7-9 and TRBJ2-2; the match to TRBD2 covers 10 bases. V dropped 3 bases and J dropped 0; count of bases not matched to a gene: 1. The CDR3 length is 16 residues. CDR1 is SEHNR and CDR2 is FQNEAQ in the germline V gene (reference sequence). CDR3 sequence: CASSFGTSANTGELFF. The CDR3 nucleotides read TGTGCCAGCAGCTTCGGGACTAGCGCGAACACCGGGGAGCTGTTTTTT.

There are a few counts of this clone. Written as DNA, the CDR3 is TGTGCCAGCAGCTCCTCATCGGGGGGGCAGGTTCAGCCCCAGCATTTT. It encodes CASSSSSGGQVQPQHF. The rearrangement links TRBV7-9 to TRBJ1-5, with a weak D call TRBD1 (6 bases). The CDR3 extends over 16 amino acids. Germline V gene sequence: CDR1 SEHNR, CDR2 FQNEAQ (reference sequence). V dropped 4 bases and J dropped 6 bases, with 19 bases sitting between them.

This chain connects TRBV5-4 to TRBJ2-4; weak D call: TRBD1 (6 bases). V lost 3 bases, J lost 8 bases, and 18 bases lay in between. The CDR3 has 15 amino acids. Per germline, CDR1 SGHNT and CDR2 YYREEE (reference sequence). CDR3 nucleotide sequence: TGTGCCAGCAGCTCAGACAGGTCCGGACAAGACATTCAGTACTTC. Residues: CASSSDRSGQDIQYF.

As regards this clone: This specimen includes other DNA sequences encoding the same CDR3. The rearrangement uses TRBV5-6 and TRBJ1-1, with D possibly matching TRBD1 (5 bases). CDR1 SGHDT and CDR2 YYEEEE come from the germline V gene. The ends were cut back, 1 base at V and 7 bases at J, with 8 bases in the middle. The CDR3 length is 12 residues. CDR3 protein: CASSLSGREAFF. The CDR3 DNA reads as TGTGCCAGCAGCTTGTCGGGGCGTGAAGCTTTCTTT.

This clone was seen only a few times. The V gene is TRBV15, the J gene TRBJ2-2; D unclear. Germline lookup yields CDR1 LNHNV and CDR2 YYDKDF (reference sequence). The CDR3 sequence is 13 residues long. Trimming took off 2 bases at V and 4 bases at J, with 5 bases between the two ends. The CDR3 sequence is CATSRIITGELFF. DNA of the CDR3: TGTGCCACCAGCAGAATAATCACCGGGGAGCTGTTTTTT.

The sample holds a few counts of this clone. A far larger clone is off by one base, so a read error is likely. Other DNA sequences from this sample encode an identical CDR3 as well. J is TRBJ2-1 and V is TRBV29-1, with a possible D match to TRBD2 (6 bases). Between the trimmed V and J ends, which lost 3 bases and 4 bases, there was a span of 22 bases. Germline V gives CDR1 SQVTM, CDR2 ANQGSEA. This CDR3 contains 17 residues. For the CDR3, the DNA is TGCAGCGTTGAGGGAGTTGGGGGAGAGCGGGTTTACAATGAGCAGTTCTTC. It is translated as CSVEGVGGERVYNEQFF.

The chain combines TRBV25-1 with TRBJ2-1, with D perhaps TRBD1 (7 bases). Germline-derived CDR1 and CDR2 are MGHDK and SYGVNS. The CDR3 totals 13 residues. V was trimmed by 7 bases and J by 4 bases, leaving 11 bases between them. DNA for the CDR3: TGTGCCAGCAAGGAGGGGGCTTACAATGAGCAGTTCTTC. Its translation: CASKEGAYNEQFF.